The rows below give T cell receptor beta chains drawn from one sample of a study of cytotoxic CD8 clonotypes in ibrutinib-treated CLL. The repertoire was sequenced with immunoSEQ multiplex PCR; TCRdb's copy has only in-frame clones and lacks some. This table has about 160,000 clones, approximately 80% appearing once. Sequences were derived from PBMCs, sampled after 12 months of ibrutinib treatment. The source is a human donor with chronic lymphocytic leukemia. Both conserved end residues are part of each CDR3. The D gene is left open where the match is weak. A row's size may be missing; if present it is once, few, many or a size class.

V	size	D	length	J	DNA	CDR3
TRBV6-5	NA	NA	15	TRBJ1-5	TGTGCCAGCAGCCCGGACAGCGTAAGCAATCAGCCCCAGCATTTT	CASSPDSVSNQPQHF
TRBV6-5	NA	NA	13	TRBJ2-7	TGTGCCAGCAGCTGGGACCCCTCCTACGAGCAGTACTTC	CASSWDPSYEQYF
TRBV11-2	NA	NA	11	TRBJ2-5	TGTGCCAGCAGCTTCTCGGAGACCCAGTACTTC	CASSFSETQYF
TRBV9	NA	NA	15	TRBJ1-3	TGTGCCAGCAACCTTGCTGGACAGAGAGCGGACACCATATATTTT	CASNLAGQRADTIYF
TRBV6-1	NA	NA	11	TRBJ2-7	TGTGCCAGCAGTTCCCGATACGAGCAGTACTTC	CASSSRYEQYF
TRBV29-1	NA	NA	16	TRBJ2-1	TGCAGCGTTGAAGACCCTAGCGTGGAATACTACAATGAGCAGTTCTTC	CSVEDPSVEYYNEQFF
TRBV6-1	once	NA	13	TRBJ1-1	TGTGCCAGCGCCCCAGGCAGGAACACTGAAGCTTTCTTT	CASAPGRNTEAFF
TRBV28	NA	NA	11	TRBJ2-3	TGTGCCAGCAGTTACAAAGATACGCAGTATTTT	CASSYKDTQYF
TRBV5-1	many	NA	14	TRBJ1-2	TGCGCCAGCAGCTTGGAACTGGGTATTGGGGGCTACACCTTC	CASSLELGIGGYTF
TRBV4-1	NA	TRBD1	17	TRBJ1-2	TGCGCCAGCAGCCAATTTCCAACGGACAGGGGCTTGGGTGGCTACACCTTC	CASSQFPTDRGLGGYTF
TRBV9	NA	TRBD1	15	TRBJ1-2	TGTGCCAGCAGCGTAGACATGGGACAGTCTCATGGCTACACCTTC	CASSVDMGQSHGYTF
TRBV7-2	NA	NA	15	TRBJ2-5	TGTGCCAGCAGCTTCGTGCAGGGCGGGCAAGAGGCCCAGTACTTC	CASSFVQGGQEAQYF
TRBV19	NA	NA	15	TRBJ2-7	TGTGCCAGTAGTTCCCTTGAGGGGACTGACTACGAGCAGTACTTC	CASSSLEGTDYEQYF
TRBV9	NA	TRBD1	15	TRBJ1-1	TGTGCCAGCAGCGGGACAGGGTGGGAAGGAACTGAAGCTTTCTTT	CASSGTGWEGTEAFF
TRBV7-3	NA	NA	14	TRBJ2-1	TGTGCCAGCAGCTTAAGAGGCTCCTACAATGAGCAGTTCTTC	CASSLRGSYNEQFF
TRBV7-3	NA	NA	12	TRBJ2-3	TGTGCCAGCAGTCGCGCAGCAGATACGCAGTATTTT	CASSRAADTQYF
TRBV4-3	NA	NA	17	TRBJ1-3	TGCGCCAGCAGCCAGGCGGACAGCCCAAGCTCTGGAAACACCATATATTTT	CASSQADSPSSGNTIYF